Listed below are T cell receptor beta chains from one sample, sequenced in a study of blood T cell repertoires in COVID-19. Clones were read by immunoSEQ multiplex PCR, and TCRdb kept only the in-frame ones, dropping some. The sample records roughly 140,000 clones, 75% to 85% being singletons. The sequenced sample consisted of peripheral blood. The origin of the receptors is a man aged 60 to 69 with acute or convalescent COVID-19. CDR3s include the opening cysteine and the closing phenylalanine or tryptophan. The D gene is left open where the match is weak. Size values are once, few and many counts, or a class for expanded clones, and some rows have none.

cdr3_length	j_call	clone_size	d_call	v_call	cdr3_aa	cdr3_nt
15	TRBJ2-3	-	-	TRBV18	CASSPTGGSTDTQYF	TGTGCCAGCTCACCAACAGGAGGGAGTACAGATACGCAGTATTTT
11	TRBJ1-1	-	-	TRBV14	CASNSGQLAFF	TGTGCCAGCAACTCGGGACAATTGGCTTTCTTT
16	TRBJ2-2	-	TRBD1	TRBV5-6	CASSSRDSGPAGELFF	TGTGCCAGCAGCTCCCGGGACAGCGGTCCTGCCGGGGAGCTGTTTTTT
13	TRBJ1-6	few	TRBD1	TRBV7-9	CASSLRTGSSLHF	TGTGCCAGCAGCTTACGGACAGGGTCTAGCCTCCACTTT
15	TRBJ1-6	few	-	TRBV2	CASSRQGLINSPLHF	TGTGCCAGCAGTCGTCAGGGGCTCATTAATTCACCCCTCCACTTT
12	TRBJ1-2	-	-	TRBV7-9	CASSLSGAGYTF	TGTGCCAGCAGCTTGAGTGGGGCTGGCTACACCTTC
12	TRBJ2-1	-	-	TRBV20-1	CSASPGVNEQFF	TGCAGTGCTAGTCCGGGAGTGAACGAGCAGTTCTTC
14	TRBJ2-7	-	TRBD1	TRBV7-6	CASSLDEGAHEQYF	TGTGCCAGCAGCTTAGACGAGGGGGCGCACGAGCAGTACTTC
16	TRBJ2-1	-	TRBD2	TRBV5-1	CASSSQPGLAGGEQFF	TGCGCCAGCAGCTCCCAGCCGGGACTAGCGGGAGGTGAGCAGTTCTTC
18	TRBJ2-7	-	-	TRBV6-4	CASSDPSSSPESLYEQYF	TGTGCCAGCAGTGACCCCTCAAGTTCCCCCGAGTCCCTCTACGAGCAGTACTTC
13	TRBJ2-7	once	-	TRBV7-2	CASKAPSSYEQYF	TGTGCCAGCAAAGCACCTAGCTCCTACGAGCAGTACTTC
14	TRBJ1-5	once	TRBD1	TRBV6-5	CASSATGGNQPQHF	TGTGCCAGCAGCGCCACAGGGGGCAATCAGCCCCAGCATTTT
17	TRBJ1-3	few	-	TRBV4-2	CASSQDLTAVWGNTIYF	TGTGCCAGCAGCCAAGATCTCACAGCCGTGTGGGGAAACACCATATATTTT
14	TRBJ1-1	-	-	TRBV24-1	CATSDLYRNTEAFF	TGTGCCACCAGTGATTTGTATAGGAACACTGAAGCTTTCTTT
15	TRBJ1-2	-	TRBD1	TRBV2	CASSDQLTGGKGYTF	TGTGCCAGCAGTGATCAATTGACAGGGGGGAAGGGCTACACCTTC
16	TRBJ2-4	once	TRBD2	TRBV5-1	CASSTGLAASQYIQYF	TGCGCCAGCAGCACGGGACTAGCGGCATCCCAGTACATTCAGTACTTC
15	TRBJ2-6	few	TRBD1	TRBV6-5	CASRSTGSGANVLTF	TGTGCCAGCAGGTCGACAGGGTCTGGGGCCAACGTCCTGACTTTC
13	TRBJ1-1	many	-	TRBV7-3	CASHRAGDTEAFF	TGTGCCAGCCACAGGGCGGGGGACACTGAAGCTTTCTTT
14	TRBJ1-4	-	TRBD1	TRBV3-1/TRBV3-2	CASSLTGGDEKLFF	TGTGCCAGCAGTCTAACAGGGGGAGATGAAAAACTGTTTTTT
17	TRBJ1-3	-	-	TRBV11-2	CASSLGLGSRSGNTIYF	TGTGCCAGCAGCTTAGGTCTAGGCAGCCGCTCTGGAAACACCATATATTTT
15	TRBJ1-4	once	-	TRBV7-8	CASSLRRQEDEKLFF	TGTGCCAGCAGCTTAAGACGACAGGAAGATGAAAAACTGTTTTTT
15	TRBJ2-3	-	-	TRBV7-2	CASGAGGLSTDTQYF	TGTGCCAGCGGCGCGGGCGGCCTTAGCACAGATACGCAGTATTTT
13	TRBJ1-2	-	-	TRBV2	CASSKEVNYGYTF	TGTGCCAGCAGCAAAGAGGTTAACTATGGCTACACCTTC
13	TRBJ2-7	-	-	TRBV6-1	CASSDPGMYEQYF	TGTGCCAGCAGTGACCCAGGAATGTACGAGCAGTACTTC
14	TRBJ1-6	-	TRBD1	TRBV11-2	CASSLGDRGSPLHF	TGTGCCAGCAGCTTAGGGGACAGAGGCTCACCCCTCCACTTT
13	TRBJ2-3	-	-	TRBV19	CASTPGSTDTQYF	TGTGCCAGTACCCCAGGATCCACAGATACGCAGTATTTT
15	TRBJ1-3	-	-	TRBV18	CASSPIAVSGNTIYF	TGTGCCAGCTCACCAATTGCAGTCTCTGGAAACACCATATATTTT
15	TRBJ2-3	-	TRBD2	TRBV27	CASSSLGGFTDTQYF	TGTGCCAGCAGTTCCCTCGGGGGGTTCACAGATACGCAGTATTTT
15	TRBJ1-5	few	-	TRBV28	CASSFFSGGNQPQHF	TGTGCCAGCAGCTTCTTCTCAGGGGGCAATCAGCCCCAGCATTTT
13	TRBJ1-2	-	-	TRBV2	CASSQGVFYGYTF	TGTGCCAGCAGTCAGGGTGTCTTTTATGGCTACACCTTC
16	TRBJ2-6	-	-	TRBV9	CASSAMWASGANVLTF	TGTGCCAGCAGCGCCATGTGGGCGTCTGGGGCCAACGTCCTGACTTTC
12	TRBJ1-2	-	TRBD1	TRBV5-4	CATPDRAYGYTF	TGTGCCACCCCCGACAGGGCTTACGGCTACACCTTC
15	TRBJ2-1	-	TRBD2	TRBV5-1	CASSLVAGGNNEQFF	TGCGCCAGCAGCTTGGTTGCGGGAGGAAATAATGAGCAGTTCTTC
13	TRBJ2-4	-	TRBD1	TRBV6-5	CATQWDSKNIQYF	TGTGCCACCCAGTGGGACAGCAAAAACATTCAGTACTTC
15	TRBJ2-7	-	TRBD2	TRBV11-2	CASSQTSGRAYEQYF	TGTGCCAGCAGCCAGACGAGCGGGAGGGCTTACGAGCAGTACTTC
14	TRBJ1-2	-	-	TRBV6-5	CASRQGEGGYGYTF	TGTGCCAGCAGACAGGGTGAAGGGGGCTATGGCTACACCTTC
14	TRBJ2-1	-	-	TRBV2	CASLPDTAYNEQFF	TGTGCCAGCCTACCTGATACAGCCTACAATGAGCAGTTCTTC
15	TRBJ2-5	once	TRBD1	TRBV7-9	CASSKGQEVQETQYF	TGTGCCAGCAGCAAGGGACAGGAGGTTCAAGAGACCCAGTACTTC
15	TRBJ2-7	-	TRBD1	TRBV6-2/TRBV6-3	CASSSGQGYSYEQYF	TGTGCCAGCAGTTCCGGACAGGGATATTCCTACGAGCAGTACTTC
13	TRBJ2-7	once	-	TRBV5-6	CASSLEQPYEQYF	TGTGCCAGCAGCTTGGAACAGCCCTACGAGCAGTACTTC
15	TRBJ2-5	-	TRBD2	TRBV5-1	CASSPSGGHGETQYF	TGCGCCAGCAGCCCTAGCGGGGGGCACGGGGAGACCCAGTACTTC
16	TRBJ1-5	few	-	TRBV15	CATSREIRGAGQPQHF	TGTGCCACCAGCAGGGAGATACGGGGGGCCGGTCAGCCCCAGCATTTT
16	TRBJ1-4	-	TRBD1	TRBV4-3	CASSQGTGRSEEKLFF	TGCGCCAGCAGCCAGGGGACAGGGCGATCGGAGGAAAAACTGTTTTTT
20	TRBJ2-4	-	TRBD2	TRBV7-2	CASSLALGLAGGPAKNIQYF	TGTGCCAGCAGCTTAGCCCTGGGACTAGCGGGAGGGCCTGCCAAAAACATTCAGTACTTC
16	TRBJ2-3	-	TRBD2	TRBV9	CASSTRLAVDTDTQYF	TGTGCCAGCAGCACTCGACTAGCGGTTGACACAGATACGCAGTATTTT
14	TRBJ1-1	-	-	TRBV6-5	CASSYSRADTEAFF	TGTGCCAGCAGTTACTCCAGGGCGGACACTGAAGCTTTCTTT
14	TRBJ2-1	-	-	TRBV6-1	CASSESMGHNEQFF	TGTGCCAGCAGTGAAAGCATGGGCCACAATGAGCAGTTCTTC
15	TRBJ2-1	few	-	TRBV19	CATNGGPGSYNEQFF	TGTGCCACTAACGGGGGGCCAGGGTCCTACAATGAGCAGTTCTTC
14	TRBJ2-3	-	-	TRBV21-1	CASTRDRVSDTQYF	TGTGCCAGCACCAGGGACAGGGTGTCAGATACGCAGTATTTT
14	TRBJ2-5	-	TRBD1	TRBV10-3	CAIRQGQNQETQYF	TGTGCCATCAGACAGGGACAGAACCAAGAGACCCAGTACTTC
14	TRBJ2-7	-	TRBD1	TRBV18	CASSPGQALYEQYF	TGTGCCAGCTCACCAGGACAGGCCCTCTACGAGCAGTACTTC
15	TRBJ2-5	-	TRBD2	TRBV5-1	CASSFAGGDGETQYF	TGCGCCAGCAGCTTCGCGGGGGGTGATGGAGAGACCCAGTACTTC
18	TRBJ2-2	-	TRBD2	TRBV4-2	CASSQDRLAGGQTGELFF	TGTGCCAGCAGCCAAGACCGGCTAGCGGGAGGGCAGACCGGGGAGCTGTTTTTT
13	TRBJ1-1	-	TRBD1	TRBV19	CASSEGTGGRAFF	TGTGCCAGTAGTGAGGGGACAGGGGGTCGAGCTTTCTTT